The sequence of this TCR beta chain was determined in a study of CD8 T cells in ankylosing spondylitis. Study-wide results and limits: Among TCR beta sequences, a motif of several highly homologous variants appeared characteristic of ankylosing spondylitis blood. Significantly higher representation of disease-linked clones was reported for matched ankylosing spondylitis synovial fluid.

This clonotype showed up many times. Its cognate antigen is unknown. By quantitative 5'-RACE with molecular barcodes, the TCR beta libraries were made. TCRdb used MiXCR to reprocess the 5' RACE reads, holding one entry per CDR3 protein. Counted here are about 240,000 distinct CDR3 sequences, around 11% occurring once; the ten biggest clones make up less than 7.5%. The junction had 11 bases not matched to a gene; V was cut back by 4 bases and J by 1 base. The CDR3 spans 16 residues. Germline lookup yields CDR1 DFQATT and CDR2 SNEGSKA (reference sequence). The sample was blood, either unsorted or a sorted T cell fraction (not recorded which). This clonotype was obtained from a male donor with ankylosing spondylitis or in good health (not recorded which). The rearrangement links TRBV20-1 to TRBJ2-7; 9 bases match TRBD2. The CDR3 protein is CSAKVAGARLSYEQYF. Here the CDR3 DNA reads TGCAGTGCTAAGGTAGCGGGGGCCCGACTATCCTACGAGCAGTACTTC.